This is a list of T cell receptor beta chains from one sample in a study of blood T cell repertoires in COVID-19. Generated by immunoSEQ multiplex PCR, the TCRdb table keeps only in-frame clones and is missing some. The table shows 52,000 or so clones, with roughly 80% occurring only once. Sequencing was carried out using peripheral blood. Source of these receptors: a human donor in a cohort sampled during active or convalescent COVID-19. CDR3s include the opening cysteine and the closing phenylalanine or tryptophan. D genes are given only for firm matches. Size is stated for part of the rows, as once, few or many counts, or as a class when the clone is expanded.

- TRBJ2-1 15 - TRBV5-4 CASSRGGESAYEQFF TGTGCCAGCAGCCGAGGGGGGGAGAGCGCTTATGAGCAGTTCTTC
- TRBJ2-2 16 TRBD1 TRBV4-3 CASSETGGLSTGELFF TGCGCCAGCAGCGAGACAGGGGGCTTGAGCACCGGGGAGCTGTTTTTT
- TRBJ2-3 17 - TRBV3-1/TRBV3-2 CASSQDYARGHTDTQYF TGTGCCAGCAGCCAAGACTATGCGCGGGGGCACACAGATACGCAGTATTTT
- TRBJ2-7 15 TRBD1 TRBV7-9 CASSPGTARSYEQYF TGTGCCAGCAGCCCCGGGACAGCTCGATCCTACGAGCAGTACTTC
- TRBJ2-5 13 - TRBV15 CATSRGRKETQYF TGTGCCACCAGCAGAGGGAGGAAAGAGACCCAGTACTTC
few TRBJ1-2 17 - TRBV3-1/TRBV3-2 CASSQDKGNRVNYGYTF TGTGCCAGCAGCCAAGATAAGGGAAACAGGGTTAACTATGGCTACACCTTC
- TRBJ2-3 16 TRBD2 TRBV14 CASSQAAGVRTDTQYF TGTGCCAGCAGCCAAGCAGCGGGAGTACGCACAGATACGCAGTATTTT
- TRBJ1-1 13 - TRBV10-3 CAIKNQMNTEAFF TGTGCCATCAAAAATCAGATGAACACTGAAGCTTTCTTT
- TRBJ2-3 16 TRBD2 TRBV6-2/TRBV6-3 CASSRTPGLARGTQYF TGTGCCAGCAGCCGGACTCCGGGACTAGCACGCGGTACGCAGTATTTT
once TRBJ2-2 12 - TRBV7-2 CASSLRTGELFF TGTGCCAGCAGCCTAAGAACCGGGGAGCTGTTTTTT
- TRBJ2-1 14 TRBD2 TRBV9 CASSVEGGGNEQFF TGTGCCAGCAGCGTAGAGGGCGGGGGAAATGAGCAGTTCTTC
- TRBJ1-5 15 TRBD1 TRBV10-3 CAIATGLEGNQPQHF TGTGCCATCGCGACAGGGCTGGAGGGCAATCAGCCCCAGCATTTT
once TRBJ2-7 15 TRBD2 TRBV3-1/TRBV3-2 CASSARLAGAGEQYF TGTGCCAGCAGCGCGCGACTAGCGGGGGCGGGCGAGCAGTACTTC
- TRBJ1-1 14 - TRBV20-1 CSASAQPGNTEAFF TGCAGTGCTAGTGCCCAGCCGGGGAACACTGAAGCTTTCTTT
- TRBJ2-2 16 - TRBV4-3 CASSQVNYPTAGELFF TGCGCCAGCAGCCAAGTCAACTACCCCACGGCCGGGGAGCTGTTTTTT
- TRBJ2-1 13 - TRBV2 CASSADYRDEQFF TGTGCCAGCAGTGCCGACTACCGGGATGAGCAGTTCTTC
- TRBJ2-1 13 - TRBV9 CASSDDKGDEQFF TGTGCCAGCAGCGACGATAAAGGGGATGAGCAGTTCTTC
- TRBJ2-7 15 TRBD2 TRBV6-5 CASSSRGGFSYEQYF TGTGCCAGCAGTTCTCGGGGGGGATTCTCCTACGAGCAGTACTTC
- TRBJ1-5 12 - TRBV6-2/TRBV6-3 CASSRGWEPQHF TGTGCCAGCAGTAGGGGTTGGGAGCCCCAGCATTTT
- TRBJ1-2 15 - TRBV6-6 CASSYGAGVNYGYTF TGTGCCAGCAGTTACGGGGCAGGGGTTAACTATGGCTACACCTTC
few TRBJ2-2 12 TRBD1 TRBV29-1 CSVRQGGGELFF TGCAGCGTCCGACAGGGGGGCGGGGAGCTGTTTTTT
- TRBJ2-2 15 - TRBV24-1 CATSDPKTYTGELFF TGTGCCACCAGTGACCCCAAGACATACACCGGGGAGCTGTTTTTT
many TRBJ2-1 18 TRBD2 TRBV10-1 CASGQGLAGGSSYNEQFF TGCGCCAGCGGCCAGGGACTAGCGGGGGGTTCCTCCTACAATGAGCAGTTCTTC
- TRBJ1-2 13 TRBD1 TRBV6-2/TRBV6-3 CASSSTGVRGYTF TGTGCCAGCAGTTCGACAGGGGTGCGAGGCTACACCTTC
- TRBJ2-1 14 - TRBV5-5 CASSWTQQGNEQFF TGTGCCAGCAGCTGGACGCAGCAGGGGAATGAGCAGTTCTTC
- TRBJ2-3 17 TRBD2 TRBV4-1 CASRRSSGGVGTDTQYF TGCGCCAGCAGAAGGTCTAGCGGGGGGGTCGGCACAGATACGCAGTATTTT
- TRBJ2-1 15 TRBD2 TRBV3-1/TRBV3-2 CASSPYGGAYNEQFF TGTGCCAGCAGCCCCTATGGGGGGGCCTACAATGAGCAGTTCTTC
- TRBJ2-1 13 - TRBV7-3 CASSLGGQNEQFF TGTGCCAGCAGCTTAGGTGGACAAAATGAGCAGTTCTTC
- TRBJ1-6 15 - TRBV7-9 CASSLGGGENSPLHF TGTGCCAGCAGCTTAGGAGGGGGAGAAAATTCACCCCTCCACTTT
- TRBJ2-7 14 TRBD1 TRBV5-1 CASSLRDRGLEQYF TGCGCCAGCAGCTTGAGGGACAGGGGGCTCGAGCAGTACTTC
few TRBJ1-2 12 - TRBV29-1 CSVEDRFGGYTF TGCAGCGTTGAAGACAGGTTTGGTGGCTACACCTTC
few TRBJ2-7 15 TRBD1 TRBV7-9 CASSLPGQGAYEQYF TGTGCCAGCAGCCTTCCTGGGCAGGGGGCTTACGAGCAGTACTTC
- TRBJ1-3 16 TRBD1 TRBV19 CASSIGTGGLGNTIYF TGTGCCAGTAGTATCGGGACAGGGGGCCTCGGAAACACCATATATTTT
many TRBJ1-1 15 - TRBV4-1 CASSQGPAMNTEAFF TGCGCCAGCAGCCAGGGGCCAGCCATGAACACTGAAGCTTTCTTT
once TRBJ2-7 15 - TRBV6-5 CASSYAGTPVNGQYF TGTGCCAGCAGTTACGCCGGGACACCGGTAAACGGGCAGTACTTC
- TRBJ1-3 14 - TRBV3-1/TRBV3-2 CASSQVDRGSPIYF TGTGCCAGCAGCCAAGTGGACAGAGGGTCCCCCATATATTTT
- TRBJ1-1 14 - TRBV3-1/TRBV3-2 CASLLEGHATEAFF TGTGCCAGCCTATTGGAGGGTCATGCGACTGAAGCTTTCTTT
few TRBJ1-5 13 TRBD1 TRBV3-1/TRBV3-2 CASSWTGNQPQHF TGTGCCAGCAGCTGGACAGGTAATCAGCCCCAGCATTTT
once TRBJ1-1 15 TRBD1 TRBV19 CASSLFLQGQGGMGF TGTGCCAGTAGTTTATTTCTCCAAGGACAGGGAGGCATGGGTTTT
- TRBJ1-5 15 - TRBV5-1 CASSVGEPSNQPQHF TGCGCCAGCAGCGTAGGGGAACCCAGCAATCAGCCCCAGCATTTT
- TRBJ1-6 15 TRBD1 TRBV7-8 CASSLGGGSRSPLHF TGTGCCAGCAGCTTAGGAGGGGGCTCAAGGTCACCCCTCCACTTT
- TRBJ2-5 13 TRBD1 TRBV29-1 CSARDRVQETQYF TGCAGCGCCAGGGACAGGGTCCAAGAGACCCAGTACTTC
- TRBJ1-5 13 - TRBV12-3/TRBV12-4 CASSREQGQPQHF TGTGCCAGCAGCCGAGAACAGGGCCAGCCCCAGCATTTT
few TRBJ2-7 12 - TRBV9 CASSGIGAEQYF TGTGCCAGCAGCGGGATTGGGGCCGAGCAGTACTTC
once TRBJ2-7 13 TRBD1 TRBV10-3 CAAGTVASYEQYF TGTGCCGCCGGGACAGTTGCCTCCTACGAGCAGTACTTC
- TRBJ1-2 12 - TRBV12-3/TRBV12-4 CASSFRPGGYTF TGTGCCAGCAGTTTTCGGCCAGGTGGCTACACCTTC
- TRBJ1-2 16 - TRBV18 CASSPPSTPGIKGYTF TGTGCCAGCTCACCACCGAGCACTCCAGGGATAAAGGGCTACACCTTC
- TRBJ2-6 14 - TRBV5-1 CASAPLTGANVLTF TGCGCCAGCGCCCCGCTAACTGGGGCCAACGTCCTGACTTTC
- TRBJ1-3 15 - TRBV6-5 CASTRTVSSGNTIYF TGTGCCAGCACGAGGACAGTAAGCTCTGGAAACACCATATATTTT
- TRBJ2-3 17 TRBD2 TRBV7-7 CASSPDSGGANTDTQYF TGTGCTAGCAGCCCAGATAGCGGGGGGGCAAACACAGATACGCAGTATTTT